Listed below are T cell receptor beta chains from one sample, sequenced in a study of T cells after yellow fever vaccination. TCRdb redid the calling of the 5' RACE reads with MiXCR, one entry per CDR3 protein. Seen here are about 550,000 distinct CDR3 sequences, over 15% observed once, and the top ten hold 14%. Source: PBMCs, taken 15 days after the yellow fever booster vaccination. The receptors were sampled from a man younger than 40 who received the YFV17D yellow fever vaccine. The CDR3 runs from the conserved cysteine through the conserved F or W. A D gene is named only where the DNA matches it firmly. The size field is filled for only some rows; it gives once, few, many or a size class.

d_call	j_call	clone_size	v_call	cdr3_aa	cdr3_nt
-	TRBJ2-7	few	TRBV12-3/TRBV12-4	CASRRTVYEQYF	TGTGCCAGCAGGCGGACAGTTTACGAGCAGTACTTC
TRBD2	TRBJ2-3	-	TRBV20-1	CSAGIAGGVGTDTQYF	TGCAGTGCCGGAATAGCGGGAGGGGTTGGCACAGATACGCAGTATTTT
TRBD2	TRBJ2-7	-	TRBV20-1	CSARGRSGTSKTYEQYF	TGCAGTGCTAGAGGGCGATCGGGGACTAGCAAAACCTACGAGCAGTACTTC
TRBD2	TRBJ2-1	few	TRBV2	CASVALAGEYNEQFF	TGTGCCAGCGTGGCCCTAGCGGGAGAGTACAATGAGCAGTTCTTC
-	TRBJ1-1	-	TRBV6-5	CASSYRQNTEAFF	TGTGCCAGCAGTTACAGGCAAAACACTGAAGCTTTCTTT
-	TRBJ2-3	-	TRBV5-1	CASRWAVDSTDTQYF	TGCGCCAGTCGGTGGGCAGTGGATAGCACAGATACGCAGTATTTT
TRBD2	TRBJ2-3	many	TRBV7-2	CASSSGLAGVTDTQYF	TGTGCCAGCAGCTCCGGACTAGCGGGAGTAACAGATACGCAGTATTTT
-	TRBJ2-1	-	TRBV7-2	CASSFPGNNEQFF	TGTGCCAGCAGCTTCCCAGGGAACAATGAGCAGTTCTTC
TRBD1	TRBJ2-2	few	TRBV15	CATSDRGPTGELFF	TGTGCCACCAGCGACAGGGGGCCCACCGGGGAGCTGTTTTTT
TRBD2	TRBJ2-5	-	TRBV28	CASLSGSLGRETQYF	TGTGCCAGCCTCAGCGGGAGTTTAGGACGAGAGACCCAGTACTTC
-	TRBJ2-2	few	TRBV6-5	CASSTPRGDTGELFF	TGTGCCAGCAGTACTCCAAGGGGGGATACCGGGGAGCTGTTTTTT
TRBD2	TRBJ2-1	-	TRBV7-2	CASSSGLARFNEQFF	TGTGCCAGCAGCTCTGGACTAGCGAGATTCAATGAGCAGTTCTTC
-	TRBJ2-7	many	TRBV27	CASSLSWSQSSVYEQYF	TGTGCCAGCAGTTTATCATGGTCGCAATCGTCCGTCTACGAGCAGTACTTC
-	TRBJ2-2	many	TRBV20-1	CSAQQGIASTGELFF	TGCAGTGCGCAGCAGGGGATAGCGAGCACCGGGGAGCTGTTTTTT
TRBD2	TRBJ2-5	-	TRBV20-1	CSARDFAGGRETQYF	TGCAGTGCTAGAGATTTTGCGGGAGGAAGAGAGACCCAGTACTTC
TRBD2	TRBJ2-1	many	TRBV5-1	CASSLGGGSSYNEQFF	TGCGCCAGCAGCTTGGGGGGCGGGAGCTCCTACAATGAGCAGTTCTTC
-	TRBJ2-2	-	TRBV12-3/TRBV12-4	CAIMNSGGWDTGELFF	TGTGCCATCATGAATAGCGGCGGATGGGACACCGGGGAGCTGTTTTTT
-	TRBJ2-7	-	TRBV20-1	CSARATDYEQYF	TGCAGTGCTAGAGCTACCGACTACGAGCAGTACTTC
TRBD1	TRBJ1-4	few	TRBV30	CAWKRQGSNEKLFF	TGTGCCTGGAAGAGACAGGGATCGAATGAAAAACTGTTTTTT
TRBD2	TRBJ2-1	many	TRBV18	CASSRGLAGVVNEQFF	TGTGCCAGCTCACGCGGACTAGCGGGAGTGGTGAATGAGCAGTTCTTC
-	TRBJ2-5	few	TRBV7-2	CASSRGPQETQYF	TGTGCCAGCAGCCGGGGACCCCAAGAGACCCAGTACTTC
-	TRBJ2-2	-	TRBV20-1	CSARESGRTNTGELFF	TGCAGTGCTAGAGAATCGGGACGGACGAACACCGGGGAGCTGTTTTTT
-	TRBJ2-3	few	TRBV7-2	CASSLAGVRDTQYF	TGTGCCAGCAGCTTAGCGGGAGTCAGGGATACGCAGTATTTT